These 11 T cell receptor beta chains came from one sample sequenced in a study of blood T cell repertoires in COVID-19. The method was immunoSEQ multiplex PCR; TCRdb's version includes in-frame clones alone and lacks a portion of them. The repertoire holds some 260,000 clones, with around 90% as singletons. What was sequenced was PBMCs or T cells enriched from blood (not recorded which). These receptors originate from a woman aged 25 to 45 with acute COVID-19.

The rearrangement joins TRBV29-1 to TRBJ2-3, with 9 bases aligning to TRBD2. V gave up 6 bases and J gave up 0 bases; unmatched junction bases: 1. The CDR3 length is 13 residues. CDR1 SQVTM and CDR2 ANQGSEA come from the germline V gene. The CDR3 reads CSVSGRSTDTQYF. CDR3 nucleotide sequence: TGCAGCGTCAGCGGGAGGAGCACAGATACGCAGTATTTT.

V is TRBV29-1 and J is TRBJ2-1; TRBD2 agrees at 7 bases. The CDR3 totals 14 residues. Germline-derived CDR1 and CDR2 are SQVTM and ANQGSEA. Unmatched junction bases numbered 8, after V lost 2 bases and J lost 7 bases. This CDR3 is CSVERGEGRNEQFF. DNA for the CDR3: TGCAGCGTTGAACGGGGGGAGGGGAGGAATGAGCAGTTCTTC.

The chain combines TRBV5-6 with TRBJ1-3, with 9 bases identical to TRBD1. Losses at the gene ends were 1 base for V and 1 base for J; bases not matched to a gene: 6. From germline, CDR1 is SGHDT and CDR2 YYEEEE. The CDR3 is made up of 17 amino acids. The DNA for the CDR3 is TGTGCCAGCAGCTTGTTCCGGGACAGGGTTTCTGGAAACACCATATATTTT. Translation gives CASSLFRDRVSGNTIYF.

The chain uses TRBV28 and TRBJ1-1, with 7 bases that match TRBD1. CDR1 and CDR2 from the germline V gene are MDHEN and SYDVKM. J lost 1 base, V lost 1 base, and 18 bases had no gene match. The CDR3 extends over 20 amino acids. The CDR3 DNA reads TGTGCCAGCAGTTTATCTCTTCGGGGTTCTTGGGGACAGCCGAACACTGAAGCTTTCTTT. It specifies CASSLSLRGSWGQPNTEAFF.

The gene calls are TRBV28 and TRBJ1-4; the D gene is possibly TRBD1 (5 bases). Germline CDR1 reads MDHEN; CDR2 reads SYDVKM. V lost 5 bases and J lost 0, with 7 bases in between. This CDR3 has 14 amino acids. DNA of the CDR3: TGTGCCAGCAGTGCAGGGTCAACTAATGAAAAACTGTTTTTT. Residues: CASSAGSTNEKLFF. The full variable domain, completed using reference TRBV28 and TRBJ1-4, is DVKVTQSSRYLVKRTGEKVFLECVQDMDHENMFWYRQDPGLGLRLIYFSYDVKMKEKGDIPEGYSVSREKKERFSLILESASTNQTSMYLCASSAGSTNEKLFFGSGTQLSVL.

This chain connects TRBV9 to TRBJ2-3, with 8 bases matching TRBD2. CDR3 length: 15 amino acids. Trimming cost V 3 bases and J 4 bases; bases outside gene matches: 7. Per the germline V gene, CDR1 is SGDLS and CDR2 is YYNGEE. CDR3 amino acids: CASSARAGDADTQYF. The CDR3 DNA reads TGTGCCAGCAGCGCTAGAGCGGGAGACGCAGATACGCAGTATTTT. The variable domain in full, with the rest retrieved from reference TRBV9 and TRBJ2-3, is DSGVTQTPKHLITATGQRVTLRCSPRSGDLSVYWYQQSLDQGLQFLIQYYNGEERAKGNILERFSAQQFPDLHSELNLSSLELGDSALYFCASSARAGDADTQYFGPGTRLTVL.

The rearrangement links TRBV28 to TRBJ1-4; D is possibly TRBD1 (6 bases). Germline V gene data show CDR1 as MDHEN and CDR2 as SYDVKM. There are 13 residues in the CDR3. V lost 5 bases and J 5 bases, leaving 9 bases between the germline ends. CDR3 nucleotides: TGTGCCAGCAGTCTAGGGGGAAATGAAAAACTGTTTTTT. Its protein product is CASSLGGNEKLFF.

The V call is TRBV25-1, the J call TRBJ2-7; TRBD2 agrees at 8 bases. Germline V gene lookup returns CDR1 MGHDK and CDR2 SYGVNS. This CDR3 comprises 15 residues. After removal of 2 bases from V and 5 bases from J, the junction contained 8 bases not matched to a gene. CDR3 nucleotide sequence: TGTGCCAGCAGTGAACCCCGGGGGGGGACCCACGAGCAGTACTTC. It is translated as CASSEPRGGTHEQYF.

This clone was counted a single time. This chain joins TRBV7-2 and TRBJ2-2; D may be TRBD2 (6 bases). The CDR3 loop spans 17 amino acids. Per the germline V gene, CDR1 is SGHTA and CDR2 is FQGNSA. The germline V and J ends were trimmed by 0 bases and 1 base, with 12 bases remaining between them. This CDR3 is CASSLAQVGLNTGELFF. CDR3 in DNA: TGTGCCAGCAGCTTAGCCCAGGTGGGACTGAACACCGGGGAGCTGTTTTTT.

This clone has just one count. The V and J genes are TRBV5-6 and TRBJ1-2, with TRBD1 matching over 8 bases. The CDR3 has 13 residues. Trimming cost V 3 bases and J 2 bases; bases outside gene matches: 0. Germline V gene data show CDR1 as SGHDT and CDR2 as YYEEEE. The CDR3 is CASSWTGNYGYTF. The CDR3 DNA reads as TGTGCCAGCAGCTGGACAGGGAACTATGGCTACACCTTC.

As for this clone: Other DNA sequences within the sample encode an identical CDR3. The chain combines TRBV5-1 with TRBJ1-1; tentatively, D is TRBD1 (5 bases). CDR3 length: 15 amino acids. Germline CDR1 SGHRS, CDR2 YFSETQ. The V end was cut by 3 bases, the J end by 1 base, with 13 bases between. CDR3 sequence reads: CASSSGGARNTEAFF. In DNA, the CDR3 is TGCGCCAGCAGCTCCGGTGGGGCGCGGAACACTGAAGCTTTCTTT.